A selection of T cell receptor beta chains follows, all from one sample in a study of blood T cell repertoires in COVID-19. TCRdb's copy holds only in-frame clones and misses some; the assay was immunoSEQ multiplex PCR. The sample shows some 250,000 clones, approximately 85% of them seen only once. Sequencing was done on a sample of PBMCs or T cells enriched from blood (not recorded which). The receptor set was obtained from a woman aged 50 to 60 who had recovered from COVID-19. CDR3s include the opening cysteine and the closing phenylalanine or tryptophan. D genes are given only for firm matches. The size entry is marked missing in some rows and otherwise reads once, few, many or a size class.

size	D	V	J	length	CDR3	DNA
.	.	TRBV5-1	TRBJ1-1	14	CASSLDSGYTEAFF	TGCGCCAGCAGCTTGGACAGCGGCTATACTGAAGCTTTCTTT
.	.	TRBV2	TRBJ1-4	14	CASSDSYPSEKLFF	TGTGCCAGCAGTGATTCCTATCCGTCTGAAAAACTGTTTTTT
once	TRBD1	TRBV5-1	TRBJ1-6	15	CASSWGQDYNSPLHF	TGCGCCAGCAGCTGGGGACAGGATTATAATTCACCCCTCCACTTT
.	.	TRBV5-1	TRBJ2-1	15	CASSLAGSSYNEQFF	TGCGCCAGCAGCTTGGCGGGGAGCTCCTACAATGAGCAGTTCTTC
.	.	TRBV9	TRBJ1-2	15	CASSSRQEPTYGYTF	TGTGCCAGCAGCTCCCGACAAGAACCTACCTATGGCTACACCTTC
.	.	TRBV19	TRBJ1-2	14	CASSPSTGQGSHTF	TGTGCCAGTAGTCCCTCCACAGGTCAGGGAAGCCACACCTTC
.	.	TRBV5-6	TRBJ2-1	13	CASSLGLYNEQFF	TGTGCCAGCAGCTTGGGACTTTACAATGAGCAGTTCTTC
.	TRBD1	TRBV28	TRBJ2-7	17	CASLPPTGQGDSYEQYF	TGTGCCAGCCTACCGCCAACGGGACAGGGCGACTCCTACGAGCAGTACTTC
.	TRBD2	TRBV5-1	TRBJ2-1	16	CASSFVISGSTDEQFF	TGCGCCAGCAGCTTTGTCATTAGCGGGAGCACGGATGAGCAGTTCTTC
.	TRBD1	TRBV12-3/TRBV12-4	TRBJ2-5	13	CASSRTGVETQYF	TGTGCCAGCAGTAGGACAGGGGTCGAGACCCAGTACTTC
.	TRBD1	TRBV7-3	TRBJ1-6	15	CASSSTGAVGSPLHF	TGTGCCAGCAGCTCGACAGGGGCGGTCGGTTCACCCCTCCACTTT
.	TRBD1	TRBV19	TRBJ1-6	13	CASGDRVNSPLHF	TGTGCCAGTGGGGACAGGGTAAATTCACCCCTCCACTTT
.	.	TRBV19	TRBJ2-2	16	CASSITLLGGTGELFF	TGTGCCAGTAGCATCACCCTTTTGGGGGGCACCGGGGAGCTGTTTTTT
.	.	TRBV12-3/TRBV12-4	TRBJ1-5	13	CASSHSSNQPQHF	TGTGCCAGCAGCCACTCATCCAATCAGCCCCAGCATTTT
.	.	TRBV19	TRBJ2-7	16	CASSPQAGALHYEQYF	TGTGCCAGTAGTCCCCAAGCGGGTGCCCTCCATTACGAGCAGTACTTC
.	TRBD1	TRBV5-5	TRBJ2-7	14	CASSLTGTEYEQYF	TGTGCCAGCAGCTTGACCGGGACAGAATACGAGCAGTACTTC
.	.	TRBV24-1	TRBJ2-1	21	CATSDARKGTSTNPSPHEQFF	TGTGCCACCAGTGATGCTCGGAAAGGGACATCTACCAACCCGTCCCCCCATGAGCAGTTCTTC
once	TRBD1	TRBV25-1	TRBJ1-1	16	CASSDTATGLITEAFF	TGTGCCAGCAGTGACACTGCGACAGGGCTTATCACTGAAGCTTTCTTT
.	.	TRBV7-6	TRBJ2-1	15	CASSPRASVDNEQFF	TGTGCCAGCAGCCCCCGGGCTAGCGTAGACAATGAGCAGTTCTTC
.	TRBD1	TRBV11-2	TRBJ2-5	15	CASSLITGQGKTQYF	TGTGCCAGCAGCTTAATCACAGGACAGGGAAAGACCCAGTACTTC
.	.	TRBV9	TRBJ2-1	16	CASSAPHGKLEYEQFF	TGTGCCAGCAGCGCCCCCCACGGGAAACTAGAATATGAGCAGTTCTTC
.	.	TRBV28	TRBJ1-6	12	CASSFGESPLHF	TGTGCCAGCAGTTTCGGGGAATCACCCCTCCACTTT
.	.	TRBV10-3	TRBJ2-3	15	CAISRSSGDTDTQYF	TGTGCCATCAGCCGCTCCTCAGGGGACACAGATACGCAGTATTTT
few	TRBD2	TRBV29-1	TRBJ2-3	14	CSVEGGRAVDTQYF	TGCAGCGTTGAAGGCGGGAGGGCGGTAGATACGCAGTATTTT
once	TRBD1	TRBV7-9	TRBJ1-2	14	CASSPGTGDYGYTF	TGTGCCAGCAGCCCCGGGACAGGAGACTATGGCTACACCTTC
.	.	TRBV21-1	TRBJ1-1	13	CASCHRANTEAFF	TGTGCCAGCTGCCACCGAGCGAACACTGAAGCTTTCTTT
once	.	TRBV19	TRBJ2-1	14	CATEAGSSYNEQFF	TGTGCCACCGAGGCGGGGAGCTCCTACAATGAGCAGTTCTTC
once	.	TRBV5-1	TRBJ2-1	14	CASSAGPSHNEQFF	TGCGCCAGCAGCGCGGGACCAAGCCACAATGAGCAGTTCTTC
.	.	TRBV19	TRBJ1-4	12	CASSFRNEKLFF	TGTGCCAGTAGCTTTCGGAATGAAAAACTGTTTTTT
.	TRBD2	TRBV27	TRBJ2-1	17	CASSSPLAGGPGDEQFF	TGTGCCAGCAGTTCGCCATTAGCGGGAGGGCCTGGGGATGAGCAGTTCTTC
.	TRBD1	TRBV6-1	TRBJ2-7	14	CASSEGQGSSEQYF	TGTGCCAGCAGTGAAGGACAGGGATCCTCCGAGCAGTACTTC
.	.	TRBV6-2/TRBV6-3	TRBJ2-7	17	CASSYETSIPGRYEQYF	TGTGCCAGCAGTTACGAAACTAGCATCCCTGGGAGGTACGAGCAGTACTTC
once	.	TRBV2	TRBJ1-6	15	CASSPGVSYNSPLHF	TGTGCCAGCAGCCCAGGGGTGAGCTATAATTCACCCCTCCACTTT
.	.	TRBV15	TRBJ1-1	15	CATSRDRQEGPEAFF	TGTGCCACCAGCAGAGATCGTCAGGAGGGCCCTGAAGCTTTCTTT
.	.	TRBV4-2	TRBJ1-6	16	CASSLPPGQGTSPLHF	TGTGCCAGCAGTCTACCCCCTGGGCAGGGGACTTCACCCCTCCACTTT
.	.	TRBV3-1/TRBV3-2	TRBJ1-2	13	CASSLQGTYGYTF	TGTGCCAGCAGCCTACAGGGTACCTATGGCTACACCTTC
.	TRBD1	TRBV5-1	TRBJ2-7	14	CASSSSGTGNEQYF	TGCGCCAGCAGCTCCTCCGGGACAGGGAACGAGCAGTACTTC
.	.	TRBV5-4	TRBJ2-2	13	CASSPSYTGELFF	TGTGCCAGCAGCCCTAGCTACACCGGGGAGCTGTTTTTT
.	TRBD1	TRBV11-2	TRBJ1-1	15	CASSFLYRGNTEAFF	TGTGCCAGCAGCTTTCTTTACAGGGGGAACACTGAAGCTTTCTTT
.	TRBD1	TRBV7-3	TRBJ1-6	16	CASSLTDRGGNSPLHF	TGTGCCAGCAGCTTAACGGACAGGGGAGGGAATTCACCCCTCCACTTT
once	TRBD2	TRBV7-2	TRBJ2-5	13	CASRPGGQETQYF	TGTGCCAGCAGGCCGGGGGGGCAAGAGACCCAGTACTTC
.	TRBD1	TRBV2	TRBJ1-1	13	CASEGQMNTEAFF	TGTGCCAGTGAGGGACAGATGAACACTGAAGCTTTCTTT
once	TRBD1	TRBV18	TRBJ2-7	17	CASSPRKGQGTDYEQYF	TGTGCCAGCTCACCAAGAAAGGGACAGGGGACCGACTACGAGCAGTACTTC
.	TRBD1	TRBV10-3	TRBJ1-5	15	CAISGNRGEDQPQHF	TGTGCCATCAGTGGAAACAGGGGAGAGGATCAGCCCCAGCATTTT
.	.	TRBV19	TRBJ1-2	14	CASSIAQGSYGYTF	TGTGCCAGTAGTATAGCCCAGGGATCCTATGGCTACACCTTC
.	.	TRBV14	TRBJ2-5	13	CASSQLPGVAQYF	TGTGCCAGCAGCCAACTGCCCGGGGTAGCCCAGTACTTC
few	.	TRBV29-1	TRBJ2-7	11	CSAYRNYEQYF	TGCAGCGCCTACAGAAACTACGAGCAGTACTTC
.	.	TRBV19	TRBJ1-5	14	CASSMPGSNQPQHF	TGTGCCAGTAGTATGCCGGGGAGCAATCAGCCCCAGCATTTT
.	.	TRBV27	TRBJ1-1	14	CASSLLAPNTEAFF	TGTGCCAGCAGTTTATTGGCACCGAACACTGAAGCTTTCTTT
.	TRBD2	TRBV9	TRBJ2-3	14	CASSRAGPTDTQYF	TGTGCCAGCAGCCGAGCGGGGCCCACAGATACGCAGTATTTT
.	.	TRBV12-3/TRBV12-4	TRBJ2-3	13	CASSTEDTDTQYF	TGTGCCAGCAGCACCGAGGACACAGATACGCAGTATTTT
.	.	TRBV6-2/TRBV6-3	TRBJ2-5	13	CASSYHREETQYF	TGTGCCAGCAGTTACCACAGGGAGGAGACCCAGTACTTC
.	TRBD2	TRBV19	TRBJ2-7	14	CASNRGLVEDEQYF	TGTGCCAGTAATCGGGGACTAGTGGAGGACGAGCAGTACTTC
.	TRBD2	TRBV4-1	TRBJ2-3	21	CASSQVVGIGGLAGTQDTQYF	TGCGCCAGCAGCCAAGTAGTGGGGATCGGGGGACTAGCGGGAACTCAAGATACGCAGTATTTT
.	.	TRBV4-1	TRBJ1-1	13	CASSQTTQAEAFF	TGCGCCAGCAGCCAAACTACGCAAGCTGAAGCTTTCTTT
once	.	TRBV13	TRBJ1-3	14	CASSSPSGGNTIYF	TGTGCCAGCAGCTCTCCGAGTGGTGGAAACACCATATATTTT
.	.	TRBV5-1	TRBJ2-5	16	CASSLAGGKAKETQYF	TGCGCCAGCAGCTTGGCGGGCGGGAAAGCCAAAGAGACCCAGTACTTC
.	.	TRBV7-6	TRBJ2-1	15	CASSLAQGPDNEQFF	TGTGCCAGCAGCTTGGCTCAGGGGCCCGACAATGAGCAGTTCTTC
.	TRBD2	TRBV5-1	TRBJ2-1	14	CASSSGTSGREQFF	TGCGCCAGCAGCTCCGGGACTAGCGGGAGGGAGCAGTTCTTC